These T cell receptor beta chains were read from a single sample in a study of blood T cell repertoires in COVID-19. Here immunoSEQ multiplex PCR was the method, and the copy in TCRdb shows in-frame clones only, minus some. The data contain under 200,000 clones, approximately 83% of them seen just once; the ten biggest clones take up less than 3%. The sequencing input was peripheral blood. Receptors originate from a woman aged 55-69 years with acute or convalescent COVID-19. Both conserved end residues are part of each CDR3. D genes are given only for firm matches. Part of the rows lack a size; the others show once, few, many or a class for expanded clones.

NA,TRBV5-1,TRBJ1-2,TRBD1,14,CASSLETGLDGYTF,TGCGCCAGCAGCTTAGAGACAGGGTTGGATGGCTACACCTTC
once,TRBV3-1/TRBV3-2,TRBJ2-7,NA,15,CASSQVDNLADEQYF,TGTGCCAGCAGCCAAGTTGACAACCTCGCCGACGAGCAGTACTTC
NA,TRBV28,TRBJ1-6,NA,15,CATSTGSSYNSPLHF,TGTGCCACCTCTACAGGGAGCTCCTATAATTCACCCCTCCACTTT
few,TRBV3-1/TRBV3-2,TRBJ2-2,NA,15,CASTHRVTNTGELFF,TGTGCCAGCACCCACAGGGTAACGAACACCGGGGAGCTGTTTTTT
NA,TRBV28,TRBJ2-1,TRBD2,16,CASSSPGDYSYNEQFF,TGTGCCAGCAGCTCCCCCGGGGACTACTCCTACAATGAGCAGTTCTTC
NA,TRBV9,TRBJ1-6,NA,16,CASSVDGALYNSPLHF,TGTGCCAGCAGCGTAGATGGGGCCCTCTATAATTCACCCCTCCACTTT
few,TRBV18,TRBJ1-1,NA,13,CASSTDMNTEAFF,TGTGCCAGCTCGACAGACATGAACACTGAAGCTTTCTTT
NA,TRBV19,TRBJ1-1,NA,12,CASGGIPGGAFF,TGTGCCAGTGGGGGGATCCCGGGAGGAGCTTTCTTT
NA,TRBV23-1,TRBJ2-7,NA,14,CASYPPRLTYEQYF,TGCGCCAGCTACCCCCCGCGGTTAACCTACGAGCAGTACTTC
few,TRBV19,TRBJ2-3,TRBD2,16,CARGLAGGVSTDTQYF,TGTGCCCGGGGACTAGCGGGGGGGGTTAGCACAGATACGCAGTATTTT
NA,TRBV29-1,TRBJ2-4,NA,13,CSVAGLAKNIQYF,TGCAGCGTGGCAGGGTTAGCCAAAAACATTCAGTACTTC
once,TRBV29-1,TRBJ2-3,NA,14,CSVEGQKNTDTQYF,TGCAGCGTTGAAGGACAGAAGAATACAGATACGCAGTATTTT
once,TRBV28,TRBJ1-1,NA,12,CASVDSMMGAFF,TGTGCCAGCGTGGACAGCATGATGGGGGCTTTCTTT
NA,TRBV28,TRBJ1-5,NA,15,CASSSIDSSNQPQHF,TGTGCCAGCAGTTCCATAGACAGTAGCAATCAGCCCCAGCATTTT
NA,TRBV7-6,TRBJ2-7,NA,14,CASSVALEGYEQYF,TGTGCCAGCAGCGTCGCCTTGGAGGGGTACGAGCAGTACTTC
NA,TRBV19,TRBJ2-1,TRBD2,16,CASSRVRGSSYNEQFF,TGTGCCAGTAGTAGGGTGCGGGGGAGCTCCTACAATGAGCAGTTCTTC
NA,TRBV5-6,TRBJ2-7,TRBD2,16,CASSTWPGGLTYEQYF,TGTGCCAGCAGCACCTGGCCGGGGGGGCTCACCTACGAGCAGTACTTC
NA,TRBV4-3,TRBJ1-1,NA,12,CASSQDFGEAFF,TGCGCCAGCAGCCAAGATTTCGGTGAAGCTTTCTTT
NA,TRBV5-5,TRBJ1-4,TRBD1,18,CASSFSGQGARNGEKLFF,TGTGCCAGCAGCTTTTCCGGCCAGGGGGCAAGGAATGGTGAAAAACTGTTTTTT
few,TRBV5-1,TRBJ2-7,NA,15,CASSLGGGAPYEQYF,TGCGCCAGCAGCTTAGGAGGAGGGGCCCCCTACGAGCAGTACTTC
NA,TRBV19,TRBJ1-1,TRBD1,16,CASSLGQGVGNTEAFF,TGTGCCAGTAGCCTCGGACAGGGGGTGGGGAACACTGAAGCTTTCTTT
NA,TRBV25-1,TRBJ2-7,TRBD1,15,CASSAGTGVYYEQYF,TGTGCCAGCAGTGCCGGGACAGGGGTTTACTACGAGCAGTACTTC
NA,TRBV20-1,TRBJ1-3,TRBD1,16,CSASIQGADLGNTIYF,TGCAGTGCTAGTATTCAGGGGGCCGACCTAGGGAACACCATATATTTT
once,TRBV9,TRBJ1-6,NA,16,CASSVGQVPYNSPLHF,TGTGCCAGCAGCGTAGGACAGGTACCCTATAATTCACCCCTCCACTTT
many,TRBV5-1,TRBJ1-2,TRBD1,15,CASSLVGAGGGGYTF,TGCGCCAGCAGCTTGGTCGGCGCAGGGGGCGGCGGCTACACCTTC
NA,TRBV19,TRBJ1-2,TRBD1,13,CATRQGAGYGYTF,TGTGCCACCAGACAGGGGGCAGGGTATGGCTACACCTTC
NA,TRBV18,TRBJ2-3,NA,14,CASSPWDFTDTQYF,TGTGCCAGCTCACCATGGGACTTCACAGATACGCAGTATTTT
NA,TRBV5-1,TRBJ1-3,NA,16,CASSLAGDFSGNTIYF,TGCGCCAGCAGCTTGGCAGGGGATTTCTCTGGAAACACCATATATTTT
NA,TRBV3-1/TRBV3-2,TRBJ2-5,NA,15,CASSQDSRAEETQYF,TGTGCCAGCAGCCAAGATTCGAGGGCCGAAGAGACCCAGTACTTC
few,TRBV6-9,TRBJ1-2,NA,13,CASSYRGCGGYTF,TGTGCCAGCAGTTATAGGGGGTGTGGGGGCTACACCTTC
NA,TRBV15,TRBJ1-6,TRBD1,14,CATSRDRGPSPLHF,TGTGCCACCAGCAGAGATAGGGGGCCTTCACCCCTCCACTTT
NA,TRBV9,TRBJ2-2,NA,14,CASSGTVWTGELFF,TGTGCCAGCAGCGGGACAGTTTGGACAGGGGAGCTGTTTTTT
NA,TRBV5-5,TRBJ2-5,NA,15,CASNPWSEGQETQYF,TGTGCCAGCAACCCCTGGAGCGAGGGACAAGAGACCCAGTACTTC
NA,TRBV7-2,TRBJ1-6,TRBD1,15,CASSLATGNNSPLHF,TGTGCCAGCAGCTTAGCGACAGGGAATAATTCACCCCTCCACTTT
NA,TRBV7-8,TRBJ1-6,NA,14,CASSSMDRNSPLHF,TGTGCCAGCAGCTCGATGGACAGAAATTCACCCCTCCACTTT
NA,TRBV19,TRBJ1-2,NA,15,CASRETGAANYGYTF,TGTGCCAGTAGGGAGACAGGAGCAGCTAACTATGGCTACACCTTC
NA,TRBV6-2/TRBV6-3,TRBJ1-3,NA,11,CASSTRNTIYF,TGTGCCAGCAGTACAAGAAACACCATATATTTT
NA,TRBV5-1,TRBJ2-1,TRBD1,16,CASSPGAQGAIYEQFF,TGCGCCAGCAGCCCTGGGGCGCAGGGGGCTATCTATGAGCAGTTCTTC
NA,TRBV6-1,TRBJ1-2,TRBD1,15,CASSEETGRLYGYTF,TGTGCCAGCAGTGAAGAGACAGGGCGGCTATATGGCTACACCTTC
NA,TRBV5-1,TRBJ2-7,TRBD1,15,CASSRGQDDTYEQYF,TGCGCCAGCAGCCGGGGACAGGACGATACGTACGAGCAGTACTTC
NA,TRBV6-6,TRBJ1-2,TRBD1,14,CASCHRGTNYGYTF,TGTGCCAGCTGCCACAGGGGAACTAACTATGGCTACACCTTC
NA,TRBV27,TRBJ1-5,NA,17,CASQDLGARKSNQPQHF,TGTGCCAGTCAGGACCTTGGGGCCAGAAAGAGCAATCAGCCCCAGCATTTT
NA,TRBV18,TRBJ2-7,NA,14,CASSPRDFPYEQYF,TGTGCCAGCTCACCCAGGGACTTTCCCTACGAGCAGTACTTC
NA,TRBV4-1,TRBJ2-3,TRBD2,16,CASSQTSGAGGDTQYF,TGCGCCAGCAGCCAAACTAGCGGGGCCGGGGGAGATACGCAGTATTTT
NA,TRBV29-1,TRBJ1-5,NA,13,CSVGWGSNQPQHF,TGCAGCGTTGGGTGGGGCTCCAATCAGCCCCAGCATTTT
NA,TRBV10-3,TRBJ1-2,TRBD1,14,CAIRPGQGSYGYTF,TGTGCCATCAGACCGGGACAGGGAAGCTATGGCTACACCTTC